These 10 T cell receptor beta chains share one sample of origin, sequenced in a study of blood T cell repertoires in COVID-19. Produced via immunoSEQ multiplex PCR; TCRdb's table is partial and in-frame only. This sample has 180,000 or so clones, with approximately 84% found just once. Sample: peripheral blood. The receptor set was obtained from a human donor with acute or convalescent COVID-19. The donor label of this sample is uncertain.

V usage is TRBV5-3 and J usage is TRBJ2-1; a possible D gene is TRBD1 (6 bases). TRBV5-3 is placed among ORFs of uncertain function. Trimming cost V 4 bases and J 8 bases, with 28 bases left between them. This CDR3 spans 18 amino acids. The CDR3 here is CARSPLWGRTLVKDEQFF. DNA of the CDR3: TGTGCCAGAAGCCCCCTCTGGGGGCGGACCCTCGTGAAGGATGAGCAGTTCTTC.

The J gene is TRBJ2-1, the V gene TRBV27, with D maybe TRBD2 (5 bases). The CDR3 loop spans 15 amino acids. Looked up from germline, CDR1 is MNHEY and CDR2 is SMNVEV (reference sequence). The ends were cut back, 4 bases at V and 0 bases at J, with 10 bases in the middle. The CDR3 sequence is CASSSRGLSYNEQFF. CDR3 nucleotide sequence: TGTGCCAGCAGTTCCCGCGGGCTCTCCTACAATGAGCAGTTCTTC.

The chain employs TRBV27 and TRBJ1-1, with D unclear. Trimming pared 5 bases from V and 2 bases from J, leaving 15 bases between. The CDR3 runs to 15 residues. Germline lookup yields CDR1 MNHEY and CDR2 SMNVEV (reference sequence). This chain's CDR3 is CASSPQPGRNTEAFF. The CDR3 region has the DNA TGTGCCAGCAGTCCCCAACCCGGTAGAAACACTGAAGCTTTCTTT.

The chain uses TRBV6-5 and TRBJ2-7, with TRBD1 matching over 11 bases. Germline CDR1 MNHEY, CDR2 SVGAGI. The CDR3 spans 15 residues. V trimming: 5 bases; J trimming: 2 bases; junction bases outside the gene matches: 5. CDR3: CASSQMDRGPYEQYF. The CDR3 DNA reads TGTGCCAGCAGTCAGATGGACAGGGGGCCCTACGAGCAGTACTTC.

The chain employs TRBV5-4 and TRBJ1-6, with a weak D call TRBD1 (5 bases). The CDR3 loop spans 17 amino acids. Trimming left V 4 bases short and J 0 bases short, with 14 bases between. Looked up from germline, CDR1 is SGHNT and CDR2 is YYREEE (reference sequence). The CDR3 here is CASSRDRSSSYNSPLHF. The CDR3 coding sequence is TGTGCCAGCAGCCGTGACAGAAGCAGCTCCTATAATTCACCCCTCCACTTT.

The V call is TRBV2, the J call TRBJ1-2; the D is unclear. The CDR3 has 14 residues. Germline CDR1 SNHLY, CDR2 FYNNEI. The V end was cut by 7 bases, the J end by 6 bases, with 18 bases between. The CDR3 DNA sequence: TGTGCCAGCATCCCCCAGACTAGTAAACATGGCTACACCTTC. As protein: CASIPQTSKHGYTF.

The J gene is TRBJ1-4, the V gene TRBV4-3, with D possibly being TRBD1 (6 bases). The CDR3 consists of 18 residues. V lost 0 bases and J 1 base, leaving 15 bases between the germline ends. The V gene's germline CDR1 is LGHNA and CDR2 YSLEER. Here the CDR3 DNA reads TGCGCCAGCAGCCAAGATACCCAAACAGGGCGAACTAATGAAAAACTGTTTTTT. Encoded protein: CASSQDTQTGRTNEKLFF.

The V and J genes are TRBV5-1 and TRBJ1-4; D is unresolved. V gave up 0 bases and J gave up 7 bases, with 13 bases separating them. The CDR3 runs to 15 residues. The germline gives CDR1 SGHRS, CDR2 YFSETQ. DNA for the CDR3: TGCGCCAGCAGCTTGGAGGCGGGATTGGTTGAAAAACTGTTTTTT. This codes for CASSLEAGLVEKLFF.

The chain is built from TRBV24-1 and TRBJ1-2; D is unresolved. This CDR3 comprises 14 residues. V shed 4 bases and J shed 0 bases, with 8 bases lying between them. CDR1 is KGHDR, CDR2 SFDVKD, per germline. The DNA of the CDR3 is TGTGCCACCAGTGACCCTAGTACTAACTATGGCTACACCTTC. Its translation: CATSDPSTNYGYTF.

CDR3 region: CASSITAWPQHF. As DNA, the CDR3 is TGTGCCAGTAGTATAACAGCTTGGCCCCAGCATTTT. This chain joins TRBV19 and TRBJ1-5; D unresolved. The CDR3 covers 12 residues. Trimming left V 2 bases short and J 9 bases short, with 8 bases between. CDR1 and CDR2 from the germline V gene are LNHDA and SQIVND (reference sequence). Full variable domain (rest looked up from reference TRBV19 and TRBJ1-5): DGGITQSPKYLFRKEGQNVTLSCEQNLNHDAMYWYRQDPGQGLRLIYYSQIVNDFQKGDIAEGYSVSREKKESFPLTVTSAQKNPTAFYLCASSITAWPQHFGDGTRLSIL.